These 14 T cell receptor beta chains share one sample of origin, sequenced in a study of T-cell reconstitution after alpha-beta-depleted transplantation in children. A TCRbeta library incorporating unique molecular identifiers was prepared. TCRdb ran MiXCR on the PCR reads and lists one entry per CDR3 protein. The data contain about 980,000 distinct CDR3 sequences, roughly 31% of them singletons. The starting material was PBMCs, mostly from graft donor cells, obtained 360 days after TCRalphabeta/CD19-depleted stem cell transplant. Source of these receptors: a boy younger than two who had a stem cell transplant for SCID, so the T cells may come from the graft donor.

The rearrangement uses TRBV5-1 and TRBJ1-6; D is ambiguous. Trimming removed 2 bases at V and 5 bases at J, with 11 bases between. The CDR3 loop spans 15 amino acids. Germline CDR1 reads SGHRS; CDR2 reads YFSETQ. The CDR3, as DNA: TGCGCCAGCAGCTTAAAGGGTGCGCATAATTCACCCCTCCACTTT. Translating it yields CASSLKGAHNSPLHF. Full variable domain (outside the CDR3, taken from reference TRBV5-1 and TRBJ1-6): KAGVTQTPRYLIKTRGQQVTLSCSPISGHRSVSWYQQTPGQGLQFLFEYFSETQRNKGNFPGRFSGRQFSNSRSEMNVSTLELGDSALYLCASSLKGAHNSPLHFGNGTRLTVT.

This clonotype was recorded a few times. The chain carries TRBV6-5 and TRBJ1-3; weak D call: TRBD1 (6 bases). This CDR3 has 18 amino acids. In germline, CDR1 is MNHEY, CDR2 SVGAGI. V was cut by 0 bases and J by 0 bases, with 15 bases left in between. The CDR3 is CASSYSIPGHLSGNTIYF. The CDR3 DNA reads as TGTGCCAGCAGTTACTCAATTCCGGGACACCTCTCTGGAAACACCATATATTTT.

This clonotype was found a few times. The CDR3 protein is CATSRQGQGNQPQHF. CDR3 nucleotides: TGTGCCACCAGCAGACAGGGACAGGGCAATCAGCCCCAGCATTTT. The chain combines TRBV15 with TRBJ1-5, with 8 bases identical to TRBD1. This CDR3 is built from 15 residues. Germline-derived CDR1 and CDR2 are LNHNV and YYDKDF (reference sequence). The V gene end was trimmed by 2 bases and the J gene end by 2 bases; junction bases not matched to a gene: 2.

This clonotype has just a few counts. The rearrangement joins TRBV2 to TRBJ2-1; 7 positions match TRBD2. This CDR3 comprises 14 residues. Trimming cost V 4 bases and J 5 bases; bases outside gene matches: 5. The germline V gene has CDR1 SNHLY and CDR2 FYNNEI. The CDR3 sequence is CASSVSGVNNEQFF. The CDR3 DNA reads TGTGCCAGCAGTGTGAGCGGGGTAAACAATGAGCAGTTCTTC.

This clonotype has just a few counts. The chain uses TRBV12-3 or TRBV12-4 and TRBJ2-5; 8 bases match TRBD2. After removal of 6 bases from V and 5 bases from J, the junction contained 8 bases not matched to a gene. The CDR3 loop spans 14 amino acids. The CDR3 nucleotides read TGTGCCAGCAGGCGGGGGACTAGTGGGGAGACCCAGTACTTC. Translated: CASRRGTSGETQYF.

This chain links TRBV5-1 with TRBJ2-7; possible D gene TRBD2, 6 bases. Deletions cut 3 bases from V and 5 bases from J, with 12 bases between. This CDR3 has 13 amino acids. From germline, CDR1 is SGHRS and CDR2 YFSETQ. DNA of the CDR3: TGCGCCAGCAGCTGGTCTAGCGAACACGAGCAGTACTTC. Translated: CASSWSSEHEQYF.

V and J are TRBV5-1 and TRBJ1-2; weak D call: TRBD1 (6 bases). The CDR3 is 14 residues long. Trimming took off 5 bases at V and 6 bases at J, with 17 bases between the two ends. Germline CDR1 SGHRS, CDR2 YFSETQ. The CDR3 reads CASSPAREGDGYTF. CDR3 in DNA: TGCGCCAGCAGTCCTGCCAGGGAGGGGGATGGCTACACCTTC. Supplemented by reference TRBV5-1 and TRBJ1-2, the full variable domain reads KAGVTQTPRYLIKTRGQQVTLSCSPISGHRSVSWYQQTPGQGLQFLFEYFSETQRNKGNFPGRFSGRQFSNSRSEMNVSTLELGDSALYLCASSPAREGDGYTFGSGTRLTVV.

This clonotype was counted between two and nine times. J is TRBJ2-1 and V is TRBV29-1; TRBD1 matches 8 bases. V dropped 4 bases and J dropped 2; count of bases not matched to a gene: 7. The CDR3 loop spans 15 amino acids. Germline loops: CDR1 SQVTM, CDR2 ANQGSEA. CDR3 in DNA: TGCAGCGTTGTTGTTCGCAGGGGGCCCTACAATGAGCAGTTCTTC. It yields the protein CSVVVRRGPYNEQFF.

Concerning this clonotype itself: The conserved phenylalanine or tryptophan is not found at the CDR3 terminus, so this likely reflects a read error. This chain uses TRBV5-5 with TRBJ1-6; D remains unclear. Germline V gives CDR1 SGHKS, CDR2 YYEKEE (reference sequence). V lost 0 bases and J 7 bases, leaving 14 bases between the germline ends. This CDR3 contains 16 residues. CDR3 region: CASSLVDLAVNSPLHS. The CDR3 bases are TGTGCCAGCAGCTTGGTAGATCTCGCCGTAAATTCACCCCTCCACTCT.

The rearrangement links TRBV11-2 to TRBJ1-2; possible D gene TRBD1, 5 bases. V dropped 0 bases and J dropped 4 bases, with 12 bases sitting between them. Germline loops: CDR1 SGHAT, CDR2 FQNNGV. The CDR3 has 15 amino acids. The DNA of the CDR3 is TGTGCCAGCAGCTTAGATCTTGTGGGGGGCTATGGCTACACCTTC. This encodes CASSLDLVGGYGYTF.

This clonotype occurred a few times. V gene TRBV15 combines with J gene TRBJ1-1; D ambiguous. Germline-derived CDR1 and CDR2 are LNHNV and YYDKDF (reference sequence). Trimming left V 1 base short and J 1 base short, with 10 bases between. The CDR3 length is 15 residues. The CDR3 loop is CATSRAGRPNTEAFF. The CDR3 DNA sequence: TGTGCCACCAGCAGAGCCGGACGGCCGAACACTGAAGCTTTCTTT.

This clonotype was seen only a few times. The J gene is TRBJ2-1, the V gene TRBV24-1, with 8 bases that match TRBD1. Trimming at V came to 3 bases and at J to 7 bases, leaving 7 bases not matched to a gene. The CDR3 loop spans 15 amino acids. Germline V gene lookup returns CDR1 KGHDR and CDR2 SFDVKD. The CDR3 is CATSDTRQGRNEQFF. The DNA for the CDR3 is TGTGCCACCAGTGATACGAGACAGGGGAGGAATGAGCAGTTCTTC.

The chain is built from TRBV12-3 or TRBV12-4 and TRBJ2-7; TRBD2 is a possible D gene (6 bases). Trimming pared 3 bases from V and 3 bases from J, leaving 12 bases between. The length of the CDR3 is 14 residues. The CDR3 here is CASSFGGRLYEQYF. DNA of the CDR3: TGTGCCAGCAGTTTCGGGGGTCGGCTCTACGAGCAGTACTTC.

This clonotype was seen a few times. This sequence joins TRBV7-6 and TRBJ2-5; D gene unclear. Deletions cut 3 bases from V and 5 bases from J, with 10 bases between. CDR3 length: 13 amino acids. Germline values: CDR1 SGHVS, CDR2 FNYEAQ. CDR3 in DNA: TGTGCCAGCAGCTTGAACCCCGGGGAGACCCAGTACTTC. It codes for CASSLNPGETQYF.